This TCR beta chain was documented in a study of early T cells in non-severe SARS-CoV-2 infection. Germline CDR1 is SGHVS and CDR2 is FNYEAQ. The CDR3 loop spans 15 amino acids. Trimming stripped 5 bases from V and 2 bases from J, with 16 bases between. This clonotype was detected a few times. Attachment of unique molecular identifiers to individual cDNA molecules was performed. From the 5' RACE reads, TCRdb called clonotypes with MiXCR, one entry per CDR3 protein. This sample carries 50,000 to 65,000 distinct CDR3 sequences, 20% to 25% of them seen once, and the ten largest clones take approximately 15%.

The J gene is TRBJ2-7, the V gene TRBV7-6; TRBD1 might be the D (6 bases). Sequencing was performed on whole blood, taken at baseline. The TCR was taken from an adult who was a healthcare worker with PCR-confirmed SARS-CoV-2 infection or an uninfected control (not recorded which). CDR3 sequence (DNA): TGTGCCAGCAGCCCTAAACAGGGAACAACCTACGAGCAGTACTTC. Residues: CASSPKQGTTYEQYF.